The source of this TCR beta chain is a study of blood T cell repertoires in COVID-19 (dated by TCRdb to 2020 to 2021). Study-wide context: Samples from collaborators originated in the United States, Italy and Spain and spanned both the acute and convalescent phases of COVID-19. The material from the prospective study consisted of cDNA or gDNA derived from T cells, B-cell-depleted T cells, or PBMCs. The dataset comprised deeply sampled blood TCRbeta repertoires from subjects exposed to, actively infected with, or recovered from COVID-19. The repertoires were released in a freely available public database meant as a resource for research on the immune response to SARS-CoV-2. Samples were obtained from the ongoing ImmuneRACE study (first 160 participants) and from 1,254 subjects provided by 6 global collaborators. The sample metadata nearly always contained a de-identified subject ID, COVID-19 status, age in years and sex. HLA class I and class II types, where available, came from metadata supplied by the sample provider rather than from assay-based typing.

The immunoSEQ Assay, a bias-controlled multiplex PCR, was used to amplify TCRbeta CDR3 regions from genomic DNA. The original pipeline was this. The number of nucleated cells in each sample was estimated by amplification of reference gene primers within the assay. Sequence reads were collapsed and filtered to measure the absolute abundance of every unique TCRbeta CDR3 rearrangement. For each sample, productive Simpson clonality was calculated by taking the square root of Simpson's diversity index across productive rearrangements. TCRdb obtained this table from immuneACCESS and retained in-frame rearrangements with V and J assigned. These tables miss some clones; where compared with another copy, unresolved V genes account for less than half of the shortfall, and the remainder is unexplained. That table gives V, J and clone size, and the DNA gave D and trimming. Here the sample has 400,000 to 450,000 clones; around 87% occur a single time. Around 1.1% of the sample is held by the ten biggest clonotypes.

This clone occurred many times. The antigen this receptor binds is unknown. No quality values exist for individual bases; no much larger clone is one base distant. Study-wide conclusions, independent of this receptor: The amount of clinical and demographic metadata varied by source and participant and was provided uncurated.

Enrolling through a virtual design, the prospective study's participants ranged in age from roughly 18 to 89 years and lived across more than 20 United States geographic areas. In the prospective study, cohorts were assigned on the basis of participant-reported clinical history obtained from a screening survey and a study questionnaire. Recovered participants in ImmuneRACE Cohort 3 were defined as having two consecutive negative NP/OP PCR tests, clearance from a healthcare professional, or resolution of symptoms. Mobile phlebotomists in the prospective study collected whole blood, serum and a nasopharyngeal or oropharyngeal swab from every participant. Additional blood draws and questionnaires over an approximately two-month period could optionally be provided by prospective study participants. Before DNA extraction, prospective study blood samples were shipped either frozen or at room temperature.

The sequenced sample consisted of PBMCs or T cells enriched from blood (not recorded which). This sequence originates from a man between 25 and 39 years old who had recovered from COVID-19.

The CDR3 protein sequence reads: CATSTTSGRAYEQFF. The sequenced DNA: TGTGCCACCAGTACCACTAGCGGGAGGGCCTATGAGCAGTTCTTC. This sequence uses TRBV24-1 and TRBJ2-1, and 13 bases in between align with TRBD2. The CDR3 spans 15 residues, from the cysteine through the phenylalanine. Of all the DNA, just the CDR3 is kept, 45 bases in frame from base 1. From a lookup of the germline V gene, CDR1 and CDR2 are KGHDR and SFDVKD. The V end gives up 6 bases and the J end 8 bases, leaving 6 bases in the junction not matched to a gene.